These 27 T cell receptor beta chains share one sample of origin, sequenced in a study of glioma-infiltrating T cells after dendritic cell vaccination. Method: immunoSEQ multiplex PCR; TCRdb's copy keeps in-frame clones and lacks some. The sample yields tens of thousands of clones, roughly 80% seen once. Sequenced here: blood, sampled before dendritic cell vaccination. These receptors all come from a human donor with glioblastoma.

The chain combines TRBV6-5 with TRBJ1-1, with a possible D match to TRBD1 (5 bases). This CDR3 has 12 amino acids. CDR1 and CDR2 (germline): MNHEY, SVGAGI. The V gene lost 5 bases and the J gene lost 7 bases, with 11 bases spanning the gap. CDR3: CASSRQSSEAFF. CDR3 sequence (DNA): TGTGCCAGCAGTCGACAGTCAAGTGAAGCTTTCTTT.

The gene calls are TRBV5-1 and TRBJ2-4; 7 bases match TRBD1. Looked up from germline, CDR1 is SGHRS and CDR2 is YFSETQ. The V and J ends lost 4 bases and 2 bases, in that order; junction bases with no gene match: 12. This CDR3 spans 17 amino acids. The DNA of the CDR3 is TGCGCCAGCAGCCCCTTTAGACAGGGAGTGACCAAAAACATTCAGTACTTC. Its protein is CASSPFRQGVTKNIQYF.

The CDR3: CASSQASGEQYF. The CDR3 DNA follows: TGTGCCAGCAGTCAAGCGTCCGGCGAGCAGTACTTC. This chain uses TRBV27 with TRBJ2-7; no clear D gene. V was pared by 5 bases and J by 6 bases, with 11 bases between. This CDR3 has 12 amino acids. The germline V gene has CDR1 MNHEY and CDR2 SMNVEV (reference sequence).

This sequence joins TRBV7-6 and TRBJ1-3, with D perhaps matching TRBD1 (6 bases). Germline CDR1 is SGHVS and CDR2 is FNYEAQ. This CDR3 comprises 14 residues. Trimming pared 5 bases from V and 2 bases from J, leaving 10 bases between. Here the CDR3 DNA reads TGTGCCAGCAGCCGGAACAGGGCTGGAAACACCATATATTTT. It codes for CASSRNRAGNTIYF.

The chain couples TRBV28 to TRBJ1-6; 8 bases line up with TRBD1. Germline lookup yields CDR1 MDHEN and CDR2 SYDVKM. The CDR3 is 16 amino acids. Losses at the gene ends were 3 bases for V and 4 bases for J; bases not matched to a gene: 5. The CDR3 reads CASSLSRDRYNSPLHF. In DNA form, the CDR3 reads TGTGCCAGCAGTTTGTCCCGGGACAGGTATAATTCACCCCTCCACTTT. Combining the CDR3 with reference TRBV28 and TRBJ1-6 gives the whole variable domain DVKVTQSSRYLVKRTGEKVFLECVQDMDHENMFWYRQDPGLGLRLIYFSYDVKMKEKGDIPEGYSVSREKKERFSLILESASTNQTSMYLCASSLSRDRYNSPLHFGNGTRLTVT.

This chain connects TRBV11-2 to TRBJ2-1; perhaps TRBD2 as D (5 bases). This CDR3 has 12 residues. V was shortened by 6 bases and J by 8 bases, with 11 bases between the two germline ends. Germline V CDR1 and CDR2: SGHAT, FQNNGV. The CDR3 nucleotides are TGTGCCAGCAGACTACTAGGTTATGAGCAGTTCTTC. The encoded protein is CASRLLGYEQFF.

The chain links TRBV7-9 to TRBJ1-5; D is possibly TRBD1 (6 bases). CDR3 length: 15 amino acids. Germline V gene data show CDR1 as SEHNR and CDR2 as FQNEAQ (reference sequence). Deletions cut 3 bases from V and 6 bases from J, with 15 bases between. CDR3 protein: CASSFSGGDPQPQHF. The CDR3 region has the DNA TGTGCCAGCAGCTTCTCGGGGGGCGATCCTCAGCCCCAGCATTTT.

The chain joins TRBV30 to TRBJ2-1, with 12 nucleotides matching TRBD2. V trimming: 0 bases; J trimming: 11 bases; junction bases outside the gene matches: 5. The germline V gene encodes CDR1 GTSNPN and CDR2 SVGIG (reference sequence). This CDR3 comprises 14 residues. The DNA of the CDR3 is TGTGCCTGGAGTGTGGCTAGCGGGGGGGCTCAGCAGTTCTTC. Translated: CAWSVASGGAQQFF.

The chain is built from TRBV5-1 and TRBJ2-5; D call uncertain. V lost 6 bases, J lost 5 bases, and 11 bases lay in between. The germline V gene encodes CDR1 SGHRS and CDR2 YFSETQ. The CDR3 sequence is 12 residues long. As DNA, the CDR3 is TGCGCCAGCACGGTTGTTGCGGAGACCCAGTACTTC. It specifies CASTVVAETQYF. Using reference TRBV5-1 and TRBJ2-5 for the parts outside the CDR3, the full variable domain is KAGVTQTPRYLIKTRGQQVTLSCSPISGHRSVSWYQQTPGQGLQFLFEYFSETQRNKGNFPGRFSGRQFSNSRSEMNVSTLELGDSALYLCASTVVAETQYFGPGTRLLVL.

This clone was recorded a few times. The chain combines TRBV7-9 with TRBJ1-4; the match to TRBD1 covers 7 bases. Germline V gives CDR1 SEHNR, CDR2 FQNEAQ (reference sequence). Trimming took 0 bases from V and 8 from J; bases not matched to a gene: 12. The CDR3 spans 17 residues. CDR3 nucleotides: TGTGCCAGCAGCTTAGCGGGACACAGGGGAAGAGGGGAAAAACTGTTTTTT. Encoded protein: CASSLAGHRGRGEKLFF. The full variable domain, in which reference TRBV7-9 and TRBJ1-4 provide the parts outside the CDR3, is DTGVSQNPRHKITKRGQNVTFRCDPISEHNRLYWYRQTLGQGPEFLTYFQNEAQLEKSRLLSDRFSAERPKGSFSTLEIQRTEQGDSAMYLCASSLAGHRGRGEKLFFGSGTQLSVL.

The V and J genes are TRBV14 and TRBJ1-1, with D possibly TRBD1 on 5 matching bases. This CDR3 has 14 residues. Per germline, CDR1 SGHDN and CDR2 FVKESK. Trimming took off 2 bases at V and 5 bases at J, with 12 bases between the two ends. The chain's CDR3 is CASSQYGGGTEAFF. DNA for the CDR3: TGTGCCAGCAGCCAATACGGGGGGGGTACTGAAGCTTTCTTT.

The genes are TRBV5-1 and TRBJ1-6; 8 positions agree with TRBD1. The germline V gene has CDR1 SGHRS and CDR2 YFSETQ. V lost 4 bases, J lost 10 bases, and 7 bases stayed unmatched. The CDR3 loop spans 14 amino acids. The CDR3 spells CASSPGQGRSPLHF. The DNA of the CDR3 is TGCGCCAGCAGCCCTGGACAGGGACGATCACCCCTCCACTTT.

The chain couples TRBV9 to TRBJ2-5; D gene uncertain. This CDR3 comprises 14 residues. Germline CDR1 is SGDLS and CDR2 is YYNGEE. V dropped 4 bases and J dropped 4 bases, with 14 bases sitting between them. This chain's CDR3 is CASSPQRRGETQYF. CDR3 nucleotides: TGTGCCAGCAGCCCCCAGCGTCGAGGAGAGACCCAGTACTTC.

This clone has a single count. This rearrangement joins TRBV19 to TRBJ1-1; D is perhaps TRBD1 (6 bases). Germline V gene data show CDR1 as LNHDA and CDR2 as SQIVND (reference sequence). The CDR3 is 15 amino acids. Trimming cost V 6 bases and J 1 base, with 15 bases left between them. CDR3 in DNA: TGTGCCAGTAGATCCCAGGGGCCCTCGAACACTGAAGCTTTCTTT. Translation gives CASRSQGPSNTEAFF.

The rearrangement links TRBV5-1 to TRBJ2-5; TRBD1 might be the D (5 bases). Matching the DNA end better, TRBJ2-7 makes the J call doubtful. There are 15 residues in the CDR3. Germline CDR1 SGHRS, CDR2 YFSETQ. Here the CDR3 reads CASSLAQARNSEQYF. The CDR3 bases are TGCGCCAGCAGCTTGGCACAGGCCCGTAACTCCGAGCAGTACTTC.

The V and J genes are TRBV7-2 and TRBJ2-7; D uncertain. V was cut by 5 bases and J by 3 bases, with 11 bases left in between. This CDR3 region has 13 residues. Germline CDR1 is SGHTA and CDR2 is FQGNSA. CDR3 DNA sequence: TGTGCCAGCAGCACATCACCATTCTACGAGCAGTACTTC. Its translation: CASSTSPFYEQYF.

This sequence joins TRBV7-2 and TRBJ2-6; D is unclear. CDR1 is SGHTA and CDR2 is FQGNSA in the germline V gene. This CDR3 is 15 amino acids long. Trimming pared 5 bases from V and 1 base from J, leaving 9 bases between. CDR3 in DNA: TGTGCCAGCAGCCTAGACGCGTCTGGGGCCAACGTCCTGACTTTC. As protein: CASSLDASGANVLTF.

This clone was detected once. J is TRBJ2-7 and V is TRBV27; 7 bases match TRBD2. V dropped 2 bases and J dropped 2; count of bases not matched to a gene: 3. Germline CDR1 is MNHEY and CDR2 is SMNVEV (reference sequence). This CDR3 spans 14 amino acids. DNA of the CDR3: TGTGCCAGCAGTTTAAGGGAGGGGCCCTACGAGCAGTACTTC. Translating gives CASSLREGPYEQYF.

This chain uses TRBV19 with TRBJ2-1, with 12 positions matching TRBD2. Trimming removed 8 bases from V and 13 bases from J; junction bases left unmatched: 12. Germline V gene lookup returns CDR1 LNHDA and CDR2 SQIVND (reference sequence). The CDR3 is 14 amino acids. The CDR3 sequence is CASATSGGYNGQFF. The CDR3 DNA reads as TGTGCCAGTGCCACTAGCGGGGGGTACAATGGCCAGTTCTTC.

This chain uses TRBV18 with TRBJ1-1; TRBD1 matches at 10 bases. Germline V gene data show CDR1 as KGHSH and CDR2 as LQKENI. The CDR3 has 13 residues. Trimming took 6 bases from V and 8 from J; bases not matched to a gene: 6. The CDR3 protein is CASSPPGQGEAFF. In nucleotides, the CDR3 is TGTGCCAGCTCCCCTCCGGGACAGGGGGAAGCTTTCTTT.

This sequence joins TRBV30 and TRBJ2-7, with 8 bases matching TRBD1. The CDR3 has 13 residues. CDR1 and CDR2 from the germline V gene are GTSNPN and SVGIG (reference sequence). The J segment lost 2 bases and the V segment lost 6 bases, leaving 6 bases of the junction unmatched. This chain's CDR3 is CACSPGQAYEQYF. CDR3 nucleotide sequence: TGTGCCTGTTCCCCGGGACAGGCCTACGAGCAGTACTTC.

This clone has just a few counts. This chain joins TRBV7-8 and TRBJ1-3; 10 nucleotides line up with TRBD1. Germline V gives CDR1 SGHVS, CDR2 FQNEAQ. Trimming cost V 1 base and J 2 bases; bases outside gene matches: 2. The CDR3 is 16 amino acids. CDR3 amino acids: CASSLGTGGPGNTIYF. CDR3 nucleotides: TGTGCCAGCAGCTTAGGGACAGGGGGTCCTGGAAACACCATATATTTT.

The genes are TRBV11-2 and TRBJ1-5; no clear D gene. V was trimmed by 1 base and J by 1 base, leaving 8 bases between them. The CDR3 is made up of 15 amino acids. Germline V gene lookup returns CDR1 SGHAT and CDR2 FQNNGV. The CDR3 DNA reads TGTGCCAGCAGCTTAGGCTTGGGCAGCAATCAGCCCCAGCATTTT. It codes for CASSLGLGSNQPQHF.

This chain joins TRBV4-1 and TRBJ1-5; D unresolved. Germline V gives CDR1 MGHRA, CDR2 YSYEKL. This CDR3 spans 15 amino acids. Trimming left V 4 bases short and J 1 base short, with 11 bases between. CDR3 region: CASSPLPRSNQPQHF. The CDR3 nucleotides read TGCGCCAGCAGCCCCTTACCCAGGAGCAATCAGCCCCAGCATTTT.

This clone is judged medium-sized (0.01 to 0.1%). V usage is TRBV6-1 and J usage is TRBJ2-7; 8 positions agree with TRBD1. Trimming at V came to 3 bases and at J to 6 bases, leaving 7 bases not matched to a gene. From germline, CDR1 is MNHNS and CDR2 SASEGT. The CDR3 totals 14 residues. The CDR3 loop is CASSEAGGASEQYF. CDR3 nucleotides: TGTGCCAGCAGTGAGGCAGGGGGCGCGTCCGAGCAGTACTTC.

There are a few counts of this clone. This rearrangement joins TRBV4-2 to TRBJ2-1; 11 bases fit TRBD2. V gave up 3 bases and J gave up 4 bases; unmatched junction bases: 14. CDR3 length: 19 amino acids. Germline V lookup: CDR1 LGHNA, CDR2 YNFKEQ. The CDR3 here is CASSHLLFSGGEQYNEQFF. The DNA for the CDR3 is TGTGCCAGCAGCCACCTCCTTTTTAGCGGGGGGGAGCAATACAATGAGCAGTTCTTC.

The chain uses TRBV14 and TRBJ2-4; TRBD2 might be the D (6 bases). In germline, CDR1 is SGHDN, CDR2 FVKESK. Trimming pared 3 bases from V and 3 bases from J, leaving 24 bases between. The CDR3 consists of 19 residues. CDR3 in amino acids: CASSQSGPALWRGKNIQYF. The CDR3 DNA reads as TGTGCCAGCAGCCAGTCGGGACCGGCGTTGTGGAGGGGCAAAAACATTCAGTACTTC.